A single sample is the source of the 11 T cell receptor beta chains below, sequenced in a study of T cells in women clearing cervical HPV infection. The method was immunoSEQ multiplex PCR; TCRdb's version includes in-frame clones alone and lacks a portion of them. This sample's table has about 22,000 clones. Source material: blood buffy coat. The receptor set was obtained from a woman between 18 and 69 years old with a cervical HPV16 infection that either progressed to CIN3+ or cleared (not recorded which).

On this clone: The read ends 3 residues early relative to the CDR3; the germline J gene fills the gap. The chain recombines TRBV9 with TRBJ2-7; D may match TRBD1 or TRBD2 (6 bases each). The CDR3 runs 13 residues. V lost 3 bases, J lost 6 bases, and 13 bases lay in between. Germline CDR1 reads SGDLS; CDR2 reads YYNGEE. The CDR3 bases that were read are TGTGCCAGCAGCGCCCCCGGAGGGGGCGAG. Translating gives CASSAPGGGE. Given in full, the CDR3 is CASSAPGGGEQYF. The variable domain in full, with the rest retrieved from reference TRBV9 and TRBJ2-7, is DSGVTQTPKHLITATGQRVTLRCSPRSGDLSVYWYQQSLDQGLQFLIQYYNGEERAKGNILERFSAQQFPDLHSELNLSSLELGDSALYFCASSAPGGGEQYFGPGTRLTVT.

The CDR3 loop reads CASSETWASEQFF. The DNA read from the CDR3 is TGTGCCAGTAGCGAGACCTGGGCCTCTGAG. The chain joins TRBV19 to TRBJ2-1; D call uncertain. The read finishes 3 residues shy of the CDR3 end, and the germline J gene is used to complete it. Germline V gene lookup returns CDR1 LNHDA and CDR2 SQIVND (reference sequence). The CDR3 consists of 13 residues. V was trimmed by 6 bases and J by 9 bases, leaving 15 bases between them.

Regarding this clone: The read finishes 3 residues shy of the CDR3 end, and the germline J gene is used to complete it. This chain joins TRBV5-1 and TRBJ1-1; D possibly corresponds to TRBD1 (5 bases). CDR3 size: 13 residues. Germline V gene sequence: CDR1 SGHRS, CDR2 YFSETQ. V lost 2 bases to trimming and J lost 3 bases, with 8 bases between them. The covered CDR3 bases are TGCGCCAGCAGCTTAGCAGGGTACACTGAA. Translated: CASSLAGYTE. The entire CDR3 protein reads CASSLAGYTEAFF. The full variable domain, its missing parts supplied by reference TRBV5-1 and TRBJ1-1, is KAGVTQTPRYLIKTRGQQVTLSCSPISGHRSVSWYQQTPGQGLQFLFEYFSETQRNKGNFPGRFSGRQFSNSRSEMNVSTLELGDSALYLCASSLAGYTEAFFGQGTRLTVV.

With respect to this clone: The read falls 3 residues short of the CDR3 end, and the missing part is taken from the germline J gene. The V and J genes are TRBV7-9 and TRBJ2-2, with 7 bases identical to TRBD1. The V segment lost 5 bases and the J segment 6 bases; nucleotides outside the gene matches: 9. Germline assignment: CDR1 SEHNR and CDR2 FQNEAQ (reference sequence). This CDR3 is 15 amino acids long. CDR3 residues: CASSNHLTGAGELFF. The DNA read from the CDR3 is TGTGCCAGCAGCAACCACCTCACAGGGGCCGGGGAG.

As regards this clone: The missing CDR3 end, 3 residues past where the read stops, is filled in from the germline J gene. The gene calls are TRBV5-1 and TRBJ2-1; the D gene is possibly TRBD2 (5 bases). Germline values: CDR1 SGHRS, CDR2 YFSETQ. V shed 4 bases and J shed 0 bases, with 17 bases lying between them. This CDR3 region has 17 residues. The CDR3 bases that were read are TGCGCCAGCAGCCCAGGACTGTCTCTGAGCTCCTACAATGAG. Encoded protein: CASSPGLSLSSYNE. In full, the CDR3 reads CASSPGLSLSSYNEQFF.

About this clone itself: The read stops 3 residues short of the end of the CDR3; the missing end is completed from the germline J gene. V usage is TRBV10-2 and J usage is TRBJ2-3; TRBD1 matches 7 bases. V lost 9 bases, J lost 2 bases, and 5 bases stayed unmatched. Germline CDR1 and CDR2: WSHSY and SAAADI. This CDR3 is built from 13 residues. The CDR3 here is CARAGTDTDTQYF. CDR3 DNA (partial): TGCGCCAGAGCCGGGACAGACACAGATACG.

Comment on this clone: The read finishes 3 residues shy of the CDR3 end, and the germline J gene is used to complete it. Different DNA sequences within this sample yield the same CDR3. J is TRBJ2-4 and V is TRBV7-9; 8 bases are a match to TRBD2. CDR1 SEHNR and CDR2 FQNEAQ come from the germline V gene (reference sequence). The CDR3 is made up of 14 amino acids. CDR3 protein: CASSPYLAGGFQYF. The sequenced CDR3 bases are TGTGCCAGCAGCCCTTATCTGGCGGGGGGCTTT.

Here the CDR3 reads CAWSAVSAEKLFF. The CDR3 DNA, read in part, is TGTGCCTGGAGTGCAGTCAGCGCGGAAAAA. The chain uses TRBV30 and TRBJ1-4, with D uncertain. The DNA ends 3 residues before the CDR3 does, and the rest of the CDR3 is filled in from the germline J gene. The CDR3 is made up of 13 amino acids. V was shortened by 1 base and J by 8 bases, with 11 bases between the two germline ends. The germline V gene has CDR1 GTSNPN and CDR2 SVGIG (reference sequence). The entire variable domain, with the rest obtained from reference TRBV30 and TRBJ1-4, is as follows: SQTIHQWPATLVQPVGSPLSLECTVEGTSNPNLYWYRQAAGRGLQLLFYSVGIGQISSEVPQNLSASRPQDRQFILSSKKLLLSDSGFYLCAWSAVSAEKLFFGSGTQLSVL.

As to this clone: The read ends 3 residues early relative to the CDR3; the germline J gene fills the gap. This sequence joins TRBV7-9 and TRBJ2-2; no clear D. There are 15 residues in the CDR3. Germline-derived CDR1 and CDR2 are SEHNR and FQNEAQ (reference sequence). The part of the CDR3 DNA that was read is TGTGCCAGCAGCTTGGCCAGCTTAACTAATGAAAAG. As protein: CASSLASLTNEK. The whole CDR3 sequence is CASSLASLTNEKLFF.

Regarding this clone: The read comes to an end 3 residues before the CDR3 does, leaving the germline J gene to fill in the end. V and J are TRBV19 and TRBJ2-5; TRBD1 might be the D (6 bases). V lost 11 bases to trimming and J lost 3 bases, with 19 bases between them. The CDR3 covers 14 residues. The germline V gene encodes CDR1 LNHDA and CDR2 SQIVND (reference sequence). The CDR3 DNA, read in part, is TGTGCCTCCTCGGAGCACAGGGTAGAAGAGACC. Protein sequence: CASSEHRVEET. The entire CDR3 sequence reads CASSEHRVEETQYF. Filled out from reference TRBV19 and TRBJ2-5, the complete variable domain reads DGGITQSPKYLFRKEGQNVTLSCEQNLNHDAMYWYRQDPGQGLRLIYYSQIVNDFQKGDIAEGYSVSREKKESFPLTVTSAQKNPTAFYLCASSEHRVEETQYFGPGTRLLVL.

As regards this clone: The read ends 3 residues early relative to the CDR3; the germline J gene fills the gap. The V and J genes are TRBV2 and TRBJ1-1; 10 bases fit TRBD1. V trimming: 6 bases; J trimming: 2 bases; junction bases outside the gene matches: 6. Germline V gives CDR1 SNHLY, CDR2 FYNNEI. The CDR3 extends over 15 amino acids. The CDR3 protein is CASSRQGARNTEAFF. CDR3 DNA (partial): TGTGCCAGCAGCAGACAGGGGGCGCGAAACACTGAA.